The 18 T cell receptor beta chains presented below share a single source sample, sequenced in a study of T cells in Graves' hyperthyroidism and ophthalmopathy. Amplified TCR beta CDR3 regions derived from RNA transcripts. The HTBI primer set was used in a first-round RT-PCR of the TCR CDR3. A single record per CDR3 protein comes from TCRdb applying MiXCR to the multiplex PCR reads. In the table there are around 620,000 distinct CDR3 sequences, 14% of which are singletons. The specimen sequenced was blood. The receptors were gathered from a woman between 18 and 29 years old with Graves' ophthalmopathy.

This clonotype occurred many times. The CDR3 sequence is CASGPTGGHYEQYF. The CDR3 bases are TGTGCTAGTGGTCCGACAGGGGGCCACTACGAGCAGTACTTC. The chain carries TRBV12-5 and TRBJ2-7; 10 bases agree with TRBD1. The CDR3 has 14 amino acids. From germline, CDR1 is LGHNT and CDR2 FRNRAP. J gave up 3 bases and V 5 bases, and 4 bases lay outside the gene matches.

This clonotype was seen only a few times. V and J are TRBV6-1 and TRBJ2-3; the match to TRBD2 covers 11 bases. Germline CDR1 MNHNS, CDR2 SASEGT. V trimming: 6 bases; J trimming: 2 bases; junction bases outside the gene matches: 4. This CDR3 region has 15 residues. CDR3 sequence: CASSPSGRNTDTQYF. As DNA, the CDR3 is TGTGCCAGCAGCCCTAGCGGGAGGAACACAGATACGCAGTATTTT.

This clonotype was recorded at least ten times. The CDR3 region is CSARGTSLNSGANVLTF. The CDR3 DNA sequence: TGCAGTGCTAGGGGGACTAGTCTAAACTCTGGGGCCAACGTCCTGACTTTC. The rearrangement joins TRBV20-1 to TRBJ2-6, with 8 bases matching TRBD2. This CDR3 has 17 residues. V shed 3 bases, J shed 0 bases, and the junction held 7 bases outside the gene matches. The germline gives CDR1 DFQATT, CDR2 SNEGSKA (reference sequence).

This clonotype occurred many times. The V and J genes are TRBV6-1 and TRBJ2-7, with TRBD1 matching 9 bases. V shed 5 bases, J shed 2 bases, and the junction held 13 bases outside the gene matches. The CDR3 runs to 17 residues. Germline lookup yields CDR1 MNHNS and CDR2 SASEGT. DNA of the CDR3: TGTGCCAGCAGTTACGCTACAGGGGGCAATTTCGCCTACGAGCAGTACTTC. Translating it yields CASSYATGGNFAYEQYF.

The rearrangement joins TRBV6-2 or TRBV6-3 to TRBJ2-1; 11 bases map to TRBD2. Germline V lookup: CDR1 MNHEY, CDR2 SVGEGT. This CDR3 is 16 amino acids long. Trimming removed 4 bases from V and 7 bases from J; junction bases left unmatched: 9. The CDR3 region is CASSFMPGLAVNEQFF. In DNA, the CDR3 is TGTGCCAGCAGTTTCATGCCGGGACTAGCGGTAAATGAGCAGTTCTTC.

In its sample, this clonotype was seen a few times. The J gene is TRBJ1-5, the V gene TRBV9; possibly TRBD1 for D (5 bases). CDR1 SGDLS and CDR2 YYNGEE come from the germline V gene. CDR3 length: 15 residues. Trimming pared 3 bases from V and 0 bases from J, leaving 10 bases between. The CDR3 DNA reads TGTGCCAGCAGCGCAGGGATGCATAGCAATCAGCCCCAGCATTTT. Translation gives CASSAGMHSNQPQHF. Full variable domain (outside the CDR3, taken from reference TRBV9 and TRBJ1-5): DSGVTQTPKHLITATGQRVTLRCSPRSGDLSVYWYQQSLDQGLQFLIQYYNGEERAKGNILERFSAQQFPDLHSELNLSSLELGDSALYFCASSAGMHSNQPQHFGDGTRLSIL.

This chain uses TRBV19 with TRBJ2-1; D is undetermined. The CDR3 extends over 14 amino acids. V was clipped by 1 base and J by 7 bases, with 11 bases between them. Germline-derived CDR1 and CDR2 are LNHDA and SQIVND (reference sequence). The CDR3 DNA follows: TGTGCCAGTAGTATAGGTCCGAGTCAGAATGAGCAGTTCTTC. This encodes CASSIGPSQNEQFF.

This clonotype came up many times. This chain joins TRBV18 and TRBJ2-7; TRBD1 aligns across 7 bases. The CDR3 extends over 11 amino acids. Germline V CDR1 and CDR2: KGHSH, LQKENI. Losses at the gene ends were 5 bases for V and 7 bases for J; bases not matched to a gene: 2. CDR3 sequence: CASSAQGEQYF. The CDR3 DNA reads as TGTGCCAGCTCAGCACAGGGGGAGCAGTACTTC. Using reference TRBV18 and TRBJ2-7 for the parts outside the CDR3, the full variable domain is NAGVMQNPRHLVRRRGQEARLRCSPMKGHSHVYWYRQLPEEGLKFMVYLQKENIIDESGMPKERFSAEFPKEGPSILRIQQVVRGDSAAYFCASSAQGEQYFGPGTRLTVT.

This clonotype was detected ten times or more. The chain has TRBV28 and TRBJ2-7, with 9 bases matching TRBD2. V was pared by 5 bases and J by 5 bases, with 4 bases of the junction left unmatched. This CDR3 spans 13 amino acids. In germline, CDR1 is MDHEN, CDR2 SYDVKM. CDR3 protein: CASSPGLANEQYF. Here the CDR3 DNA reads TGTGCCAGCAGTCCGGGACTAGCAAACGAGCAGTACTTC.

This clonotype has a count of ten or more. V usage is TRBV7-2 and J usage is TRBJ2-5; 7 bases line up with TRBD1. The ends lost 5 bases at V and 4 bases at J; junction bases unmatched: 4. The length of the CDR3 is 13 residues. Germline V CDR1 and CDR2: SGHTA, FQGNSA. As DNA, the CDR3 is TGTGCCAGCAGCCAACAGGGGAGAGAGACCCAGTACTTC. Protein sequence: CASSQQGRETQYF.

This clonotype was recorded at least ten times. The J gene is TRBJ2-7, the V gene TRBV6-2 or TRBV6-3; D not resolved. Trimming removed 2 bases at V and 0 bases at J, with 8 bases between. This CDR3 comprises 14 residues. The germline CDR1 and CDR2 sequences are MNHEY and SVGEGT. The DNA for the CDR3 is TGTGCCAGCAGTTACCCGTCGGGCTCCTACGAGCAGTACTTC. Translated, it gives CASSYPSGSYEQYF.

This clonotype was seen repeatedly, ten times or more. The CDR3 nucleotides are TGTGCCAGCAGTGAAGCGGGGGGGGGCACAGATACGCAGTATTTT. Encoded protein: CASSEAGGGTDTQYF. The V call is TRBV2, the J call TRBJ2-3; 7 bases are a match to TRBD2. This CDR3 spans 15 amino acids. V was clipped by 0 bases and J by 1 base; unmatched bases: 1. CDR1 SNHLY and CDR2 FYNNEI come from the germline V gene.

This clonotype was seen a few times. This chain connects TRBV4-3 to TRBJ2-7; no clear D. This CDR3 has 13 residues. V gave up 4 bases and J gave up 4 bases, with 11 bases separating them. The germline V gene has CDR1 LGHNA and CDR2 YSLEER. CDR3 sequence reads: CASSPSPPYEQYF. CDR3 DNA: TGCGCCAGCAGCCCGAGCCCCCCTTACGAGCAGTACTTC.

This clonotype was found a few times. The chain uses TRBV18 and TRBJ1-4, with 8 bases fitting TRBD1. This CDR3 spans 16 amino acids. Germline V gene data show CDR1 as KGHSH and CDR2 as LQKENI. V lost 6 bases, J lost 8 bases, and 14 bases stayed unmatched. This chain's CDR3 is CASSLTSGQGYEKLFF. In DNA, the CDR3 is TGTGCCAGCTCCCTTACGTCCGGACAGGGTTACGAAAAACTGTTTTTT.

This clonotype was seen repeatedly, ten times or more. The J gene is TRBJ2-5, the V gene TRBV27, with D hard to call. This CDR3 is 16 amino acids long. V dropped 2 bases and J dropped 4 bases, with 17 bases sitting between them. The germline V gene encodes CDR1 MNHEY and CDR2 SMNVEV (reference sequence). CDR3 DNA sequence: TGTGCCAGCAGTTTAGTTTTCGCTAGTATACTAGAGACCCAGTACTTC. It specifies CASSLVFASILETQYF.

The rearrangement uses TRBV7-2 and TRBJ2-7; TRBD1 aligns across 7 bases. Germline values: CDR1 SGHTA, CDR2 FQGNSA. V was pared by 5 bases and J by 5 bases, with 15 bases of the junction left unmatched. CDR3 size: 16 residues. In DNA form, the CDR3 reads TGTGCCAGCAGCCATTCTTGGGACAGAACCGTCCACGAGCAGTACTTC. Its translation: CASSHSWDRTVHEQYF. The full variable domain, rest sourced from reference TRBV7-2 and TRBJ2-7, is GAGVSQSPSNKVTEKGKDVELRCDPISGHTALYWYRQSLGQGLEFLIYFQGNSAPDKSGLPSDRFSAERTGGSVSTLTIQRTQQEDSAVYLCASSHSWDRTVHEQYFGPGTRLTVT.

This clonotype occurred a few times. V is TRBV5-1 and J is TRBJ2-1; maybe TRBD2 (6 bases). Germline V gives CDR1 SGHRS, CDR2 YFSETQ. The germline V and J ends were trimmed by 3 bases and 5 bases, with 15 bases remaining between them. This CDR3 spans 15 amino acids. In nucleotides, the CDR3 is TGCGCCAGCAGCTCGGAGGGTGTCAGGAACAATGAGCAGTTCTTC. This translates into CASSSEGVRNNEQFF.

The CDR3 spells CASREAGPGELFF. DNA for the CDR3: TGCGCCAGCAGAGAAGCGGGACCAGGGGAGCTGTTTTTT. V and J are TRBV10-2 and TRBJ2-2; TRBD2 matches at 7 bases. V lost 6 bases and J lost 8; bases outside the gene matches: 6. This CDR3 has 13 amino acids. The germline V gene encodes CDR1 WSHSY and CDR2 SAAADI.